The 20 T cell receptor beta chains reported below all come from one sample, sequenced in a study of shared clonotypes between healthy human individuals. Repertoires were generated with immunoSEQ multiplex PCR, while TCRdb's copy carries only in-frame clones and drops some. The sample carries about 490,000 clones, around 78% recorded once. The sample comprised PBMCs. The receptors shown here come from a woman in her forties in good health. Some clones in this sample may be carry-over from other donors' samples.

The chain joins TRBV19 to TRBJ2-2; TRBD1 matches 7 bases. In germline, CDR1 is LNHDA, CDR2 SQIVND (reference sequence). V lost 3 bases, J lost 3 bases, and 4 bases stayed unmatched. There are 15 residues in the CDR3. CDR3 in amino acids: CASSMGQKYTGELFF. The CDR3 nucleotides read TGTGCCAGTAGTATGGGACAGAAGTACACCGGGGAGCTGTTTTTT.

On this clone: Just one base apart from a much larger clone, this may be a read error. V gene TRBV30 combines with J gene TRBJ2-6; D is perhaps TRBD2 (5 bases). Germline CDR1 and CDR2: GTSNPN and SVGIG (reference sequence). V lost 5 bases and J 3 bases, leaving 11 bases between the germline ends. The CDR3 totals 14 residues. The CDR3 DNA reads TGTGCCTGGTACGGGGAGCTTGGGGCCAACGTCCTGACTTTC. Amino acid sequence: CAWYGELGANVLTF. Supplemented by reference TRBV30 and TRBJ2-6, the full variable domain reads SQTIHQWPATLVQPVGSPLSLECTVEGTSNPNLYWYRQAAGRGLQLLFYSVGIGQISSEVPQNLSASRPQDRQFILSSKKLLLSDSGFYLCAWYGELGANVLTFGAGSRLTVL.

The chain joins TRBV10-3 to TRBJ1-2, with a weak D call TRBD1 (5 bases). V was trimmed by 0 bases and J by 3 bases, leaving 17 bases between them. The CDR3 contains 17 residues. The germline gives CDR1 ENHRY, CDR2 SYGVKD. This CDR3 is CAISESSGAGSYYGYTF. The CDR3 region has the DNA TGTGCCATCAGTGAGTCGAGCGGGGCAGGGAGCTACTATGGCTACACCTTC.

On this clone itself: With only one base between it and a far larger clone, this is likely a read error. J is TRBJ2-7 and V is TRBV4-3; D is unresolved. Trimming stripped 2 bases from V and 2 bases from J, with 10 bases between. Germline CDR1 reads LGHNA; CDR2 reads YSLEER. The CDR3 is made up of 14 amino acids. For the CDR3, the DNA is TGCGCCAGCAGCCAATTTGCGGTGCCCTACGAGCAGTACTTC. This translates into CASSQFAVPYEQYF.

Remarks on this clone: This may be a read error, as it is one base from a much larger clone. The genes are TRBV30 and TRBJ1-6, with D uncertain. CDR3 size: 13 residues. From germline, CDR1 is GTSNPN and CDR2 SVGIG (reference sequence). The CDR3: CAWSVRDNLPLHF. Here the CDR3 DNA reads TGTGCCTGGAGTGTGAGGGATAATTTACCCCTCCACTTT.

Comments on this clone: The identical CDR3 is also encoded by other nucleotide sequences in the sample. This chain uses TRBV19 with TRBJ2-7, with D tentatively TRBD2 (6 bases). Germline V CDR1 and CDR2: LNHDA, SQIVND (reference sequence). The CDR3 is 14 residues long. Between the trimmed V and J ends, which lost 4 bases and 4 bases, there was a span of 14 bases. The CDR3 here is CASSTPGLSYEQYF. The CDR3 DNA follows: TGTGCCAGTAGTACACCGGGACTTTCATACGAGCAGTACTTC.

The rearrangement joins TRBV28 to TRBJ1-2; 7 bases are a match to TRBD1. Losses at the gene ends were 6 bases for V and 4 bases for J; bases not matched to a gene: 5. Germline loops: CDR1 MDHEN, CDR2 SYDVKM. CDR3 size: 13 residues. The chain's CDR3 is CASSTGAFYGYTF. The CDR3 DNA reads as TGTGCCAGCAGCACAGGGGCGTTCTATGGCTACACCTTC.

The chain joins TRBV7-8 to TRBJ2-7, with TRBD1 matching over 9 bases. CDR3 size: 15 residues. Germline CDR1 reads SGHVS; CDR2 reads FQNEAQ. Trimming took 5 bases from V and 4 from J; bases not matched to a gene: 9. Here the CDR3 reads CASSESWGTGYEQYF. As DNA, the CDR3 is TGTGCCAGCAGCGAGTCATGGGGGACAGGGTACGAGCAGTACTTC.

CDR3 region: CASSLVSASGYGYTF. The DNA for the CDR3 is TGTGCCAGCAGCTTAGTGTCGGCGAGCGGCTATGGCTACACCTTC. The chain couples TRBV7-2 to TRBJ1-2; D call uncertain. V gave up 1 base and J gave up 4 bases, with 13 bases separating them. Looked up from germline, CDR1 is SGHTA and CDR2 is FQGNSA. The CDR3 runs 15 residues. Full variable domain (outside the CDR3, taken from reference TRBV7-2 and TRBJ1-2): GAGVSQSPSNKVTEKGKDVELRCDPISGHTALYWYRQSLGQGLEFLIYFQGNSAPDKSGLPSDRFSAERTGGSVSTLTIQRTQQEDSAVYLCASSLVSASGYGYTFGSGTRLTVV.

This chain joins TRBV7-9 and TRBJ2-7; 7 bases match TRBD2. The J segment lost 0 bases and the V segment lost 0 bases, leaving 8 bases of the junction unmatched. CDR3 length: 17 amino acids. Germline assignment: CDR1 SEHNR and CDR2 FQNEAQ (reference sequence). The CDR3 here is CASSLAREAFSSYEQYF. Here the CDR3 DNA reads TGTGCCAGCAGCTTAGCCCGGGAGGCGTTTAGCTCCTACGAGCAGTACTTC.

The rearrangement links TRBV30 to TRBJ2-6; D remains unclear. The germline gives CDR1 GTSNPN, CDR2 SVGIG (reference sequence). The germline V and J ends were trimmed by 0 bases and 2 bases, with 8 bases remaining between them. The CDR3 covers 15 residues. Here the CDR3 reads CAWSVGLAGANVLTF. DNA for the CDR3: TGTGCCTGGAGTGTTGGTCTCGCTGGGGCCAACGTCCTGACTTTC.

The chain recombines TRBV5-3 with TRBJ2-7, with TRBD2 matching 7 bases. TRBV5-3 is known as an ORF, though its function is uncertain. This CDR3 contains 13 residues. V trimming: 5 bases; J trimming: 4 bases; junction bases outside the gene matches: 6. The CDR3 nucleotides read TGTGCCAGAAGACCACTAGCGAAGTACGAGCAGTACTTC. It codes for CARRPLAKYEQYF.

This clone was found once. This CDR3 is also generated by other DNA sequences in the sample. This chain links TRBV6-1 with TRBJ1-5; no clear D gene. The CDR3 has 14 residues. Germline V CDR1 and CDR2: MNHNS, SASEGT. V was clipped by 2 bases and J by 5 bases, with 10 bases between them. The CDR3 loop reads CASSELGHYQPQHF. CDR3 in DNA: TGTGCCAGCAGTGAATTAGGGCATTATCAGCCCCAGCATTTT.

The chain couples TRBV11-2 to TRBJ2-6; D perhaps matches TRBD1 (7 bases). Germline lookup yields CDR1 SGHAT and CDR2 FQNNGV. The CDR3 extends over 18 amino acids. With 2 bases removed from V and 2 bases from J, the gap between germline ends came to 16 bases. CDR3 residues: CASSLPAGGQTGANVLTF. CDR3 DNA: TGTGCCAGCAGCTTACCTGCCGGGGGACAGACTGGGGCCAACGTCCTGACTTTC.

The rearrangement joins TRBV11-2 to TRBJ2-1; 16 bases map to TRBD2. The germline V gene has CDR1 SGHAT and CDR2 FQNNGV. With 5 bases clipped from V and 0 bases from J, the junction kept 4 bases outside the gene matches. CDR3 size: 18 residues. CDR3 bases: TGTGCCAGCAGCGCTGGGACTAGCGGGAGGGGCTCCTACAATGAGCAGTTCTTC. Amino acid sequence: CASSAGTSGRGSYNEQFF.

Of note for this clone: The sample contains more than one DNA sequence encoding this CDR3. This sequence joins TRBV18 and TRBJ2-1; D possibly corresponds to TRBD2 (5 bases). Trimming removed 4 bases at V and 1 base at J, with 17 bases between. The germline gives CDR1 KGHSH, CDR2 LQKENI. This CDR3 region has 17 residues. As DNA, the CDR3 is TGTGCCAGCTCACGGGTGTCGGGGAAAGGATCCTACAATGAGCAGTTCTTC. Residues: CASSRVSGKGSYNEQFF.

This chain uses TRBV28 with TRBJ2-3, with TRBD2 as a possible D gene (6 bases). Germline CDR1 MDHEN, CDR2 SYDVKM. The CDR3 is made up of 14 amino acids. The V and J ends lost 7 bases and 3 bases respectively, with 14 bases between them. The CDR3 protein is CASIVAGRTDTQYF. The CDR3 coding sequence is TGTGCCAGCATTGTGGCGGGAAGGACAGATACGCAGTATTTT.

The rearrangement joins TRBV28 to TRBJ2-1, with 7 bases matching TRBD1. V lost 5 bases, J lost 1 base, and 8 bases stayed unmatched. CDR1 and CDR2 (germline): MDHEN, SYDVKM. The CDR3 totals 16 residues. CDR3 region: CASSPRPRGSYNEQFF. CDR3 sequence (DNA): TGTGCCAGCAGTCCTCGCCCCAGGGGGTCCTACAATGAGCAGTTCTTC.

J is TRBJ2-7 and V is TRBV4-2, with D uncertain. CDR1 and CDR2 (germline): LGHNA, YNFKEQ. CDR3 size: 15 residues. V was shortened by 4 bases and J by 5 bases, with 18 bases between the two germline ends. The CDR3 loop is CASSPYNTASNEQYF. The CDR3 DNA follows: TGTGCCAGCAGCCCCTACAACACGGCTTCCAACGAGCAGTACTTC.

This sequence joins TRBV28 and TRBJ2-1; 7 positions match TRBD2. The germline gives CDR1 MDHEN, CDR2 SYDVKM. The CDR3 covers 17 residues. The J segment lost 0 bases and the V segment lost 2 bases, leaving 7 bases of the junction unmatched. CDR3 in amino acids: CASSLPRLAYSYNEQFF. CDR3 nucleotides: TGTGCCAGCAGTTTACCCCGACTAGCCTACTCCTACAATGAGCAGTTCTTC.